This entry concerns a single T cell receptor beta chain. The antigen is unknown. This CDR3 contains 17 residues. The germline gives CDR1 MRHNA, CDR2 SNTAGT. The trim removed 8 bases at V and 3 bases at J, leaving 16 bases unmatched. This record comes from a study of shared clonotypes between healthy human individuals. Study-level findings and limits: A handful of donors showed sharing of about 5.5% of naive CD4 clonotypes.

Cells designated naive CD8 were CD45RO-negative and were positively selected for CCR7, with terminally differentiated effector memory CD45RA+ cells excluded. Caucasian adults residing in Nashville, Tennessee made up all the donors. Measured with immunoSEQ multiplex PCR; TCRdb has only the in-frame clones, and not every one. The sample lists around 2.1 million clones; roughly 91% were seen once. This sequence was found in a man between 18 and 35 years old in good health. Some clones in this sample may be carry-over from other donors' samples. The source material was naive CD8+ T cells from PBMCs. V usage is TRBV6-4 and J usage is TRBJ2-7; TRBD2 matches at 10 bases. The CDR3 reads CASGLAGEAGRGYEQYF. The CDR3, as DNA: TGTGCCAGCGGTCTAGCGGGAGAAGCGGGAAGGGGCTACGAGCAGTACTTC.